These 5 T cell receptor beta chains originate from one sample sequenced in a study of neurological immune-mediated disorders. TCRdb independently ran MiXCR on the 5' RACE reads; one entry per CDR3 protein. The sample has over 45,000 distinct CDR3 sequences, 4% seen once. The sequenced sample was CD4+ T cells from blood. The receptors here all came from a middle-aged woman with multiple sclerosis.

Ten or more counts support this clonotype. This rearrangement joins TRBV5-1 to TRBJ1-2, with TRBD1 identical over 8 bases. CDR3 length: 15 amino acids. Germline V gene sequence: CDR1 SGHRS, CDR2 YFSETQ. With V trimmed by 4 bases and J by 3 bases, 8 bases remained unmatched. DNA of the CDR3: TGCGCCAGCAGCACCGGACAGGGTGAATACTATGGCTACACCTTC. Residues: CASSTGQGEYYGYTF.

At least ten counts were recorded for this clonotype. This may stem from a read error, because a much larger clone lies one nucleotide away. The V call is TRBV5-5, the J call TRBJ2-7; 7 bases fit TRBD2. The CDR3 has 14 amino acids. CDR1 and CDR2 from the germline V gene are SGHKS and YYEKEE (reference sequence). CDR3 in DNA: TGTGCCGGCAGCTTGATAGCGGGCCCCTACGAGCAGTACTTC. Translated, it gives CAGSLIAGPYEQYF.

This clonotype was seen ten or more times. This chain joins TRBV5-1 and TRBJ1-1; TRBD1 aligns across 7 bases. In germline, CDR1 is SGHRS, CDR2 YFSETQ. J lost 1 base, V lost 3 bases, and 6 bases had no gene match. CDR3 length: 15 amino acids. In nucleotides, the CDR3 is TGCGCCAGCAGCTCGAATCAGGGGGGGAACACTGAAGCTTTCTTT. Translated: CASSSNQGGNTEAFF.

The chain couples TRBV2 to TRBJ1-2; 8 bases line up with TRBD1. The V gene end was trimmed by 6 bases and the J gene end by 2 bases; junction bases not matched to a gene: 2. The CDR3 spans 13 residues. Germline V gene data show CDR1 as SNHLY and CDR2 as FYNNEI. This chain's CDR3 is CASRQGGNYGYTF. In nucleotides, the CDR3 is TGTGCCAGCAGACAGGGGGGGAACTATGGCTACACCTTC.

This clonotype was recorded at least ten times. This sequence joins TRBV25-1 and TRBJ2-1; no clear D. V was clipped by 4 bases and J by 4 bases, with 8 bases between them. Germline V gene sequence: CDR1 MGHDK, CDR2 SYGVNS. This CDR3 is 13 amino acids long. In nucleotides, the CDR3 is TGTGCCAGCAGTGTACCCGGGTACAATGAGCAGTTCTTC. Protein: CASSVPGYNEQFF.